The 29 T cell receptor beta chains given below trace back to one sample, sequenced in a study of a mutant IDH1 vaccine in newly diagnosed glioma. These receptors have no identified antigens. Repertoires were generated with immunoSEQ multiplex PCR, while TCRdb's copy carries only in-frame clones and drops some. The sample lists about 36,000 clones, 80% occurring once. The time point: week 11, during vaccination. Each dose of the vaccine consisted of 300 ug of mutant IDH1 20-mer peptide, with topical imiquimod. The specimen comprised peripheral blood mononuclear cells (PBMCs), sampled from a glioma patient whose treatment included an IDH1 peptide vaccine. These receptors were collected from a woman between 25 and 40 years old with glioma. Some clones in this sample may be carry-over from other donors' samples.

CDR3 coding DNA: TGTGCCAGTAGTATGAGCGGGAGTGGGTATGAGCAGTTCTTC. This encodes CASSMSGSGYEQFF. The genes are TRBV19 and TRBJ2-1; TRBD2 agrees at 8 bases. CDR3 length: 14 amino acids. The V segment lost 3 bases and the J segment 8 bases; nucleotides outside the gene matches: 6. In germline, CDR1 is LNHDA, CDR2 SQIVND (reference sequence).

The V gene is TRBV5-4, the J gene TRBJ2-1; 9 bases are shared with TRBD1. Looked up from germline, CDR1 is SGHNT and CDR2 is YYREEE (reference sequence). The CDR3 runs to 15 residues. J gave up 7 bases and V 0 bases, and 5 bases lay outside the gene matches. This chain's CDR3 is CASSLDRGLGNEQFF. CDR3 in DNA: TGTGCCAGCAGCTTGGACAGGGGGCTCGGGAATGAGCAGTTCTTC.

The chain is built from TRBV7-6 and TRBJ1-1; D perhaps matches TRBD1 (6 bases). Trimming removed 4 bases from V and 5 bases from J, with 14 bases in between. CDR1 is SGHVS and CDR2 is FNYEAQ in the germline V gene. The CDR3 runs to 14 residues. CDR3 bases: TGTGCCAGCAGCTCCGGGGGCGAGCGGACTGAAGCTTTCTTT. This gives the protein CASSSGGERTEAFF.

This chain connects TRBV5-1 to TRBJ2-1, with a weak D call TRBD1 (6 bases). The germline V gene encodes CDR1 SGHRS and CDR2 YFSETQ. The germline V and J ends were trimmed by 3 bases and 4 bases, with 11 bases remaining between them. This CDR3 has 14 residues. The CDR3 nucleotides read TGCGCCAGCAGCTCCACAGGGTTTTACAATGAGCAGTTCTTC. This sequence encodes CASSSTGFYNEQFF. Full variable domain (remainder filled in from reference TRBV5-1 and TRBJ2-1): KAGVTQTPRYLIKTRGQQVTLSCSPISGHRSVSWYQQTPGQGLQFLFEYFSETQRNKGNFPGRFSGRQFSNSRSEMNVSTLELGDSALYLCASSSTGFYNEQFFGPGTRLTVL.

The chain links TRBV7-2 to TRBJ2-7, with TRBD2 matching 12 bases. The germline V gene encodes CDR1 SGHTA and CDR2 FQGNSA. Trimming at V came to 1 base and at J to 6 bases, leaving 4 bases not matched to a gene. The CDR3 totals 15 residues. This CDR3 reads CASSLGLAGVGEQYF. DNA of the CDR3: TGTGCCAGCAGCTTAGGACTAGCGGGAGTAGGCGAGCAGTACTTC.

The rearrangement uses TRBV10-3 and TRBJ2-7; 7 positions match TRBD1. CDR3 size: 18 residues. Germline CDR1 reads ENHRY; CDR2 reads SYGVKD. V lost 0 bases, J lost 3 bases, and 14 bases stayed unmatched. The CDR3 here is CAISESIGSGQPYYEQYF. CDR3 DNA sequence: TGTGCCATCAGTGAGTCTATTGGATCGGGACAGCCCTACTACGAGCAGTACTTC.

This clone was detected a few times. The chain employs TRBV9 and TRBJ1-2; D is unresolved. There are 14 residues in the CDR3. Trimming shortened V by 0 bases and J by 8 bases, and 14 bases separated the two germline ends. Germline-derived CDR1 and CDR2 are SGDLS and YYNGEE. The CDR3 DNA is TGTGCCAGCAGCGTAGCTGAGGCCCTGGGCGGCTACACCTTC. Its protein is CASSVAEALGGYTF. Full variable domain (missing parts from reference TRBV9 and TRBJ1-2): DSGVTQTPKHLITATGQRVTLRCSPRSGDLSVYWYQQSLDQGLQFLIQYYNGEERAKGNILERFSAQQFPDLHSELNLSSLELGDSALYFCASSVAEALGGYTFGSGTRLTVV.

The V call is TRBV11-3, the J call TRBJ2-7, with D perhaps matching TRBD1 (6 bases). Germline V gene lookup returns CDR1 SGHNT and CDR2 YENEEA. Trimming removed 5 bases at V and 2 bases at J, with 13 bases between. This CDR3 has 14 amino acids. CDR3 protein: CASSRDPGAYEQYF. In DNA, the CDR3 is TGTGCCAGCAGCCGGGACCCAGGGGCCTACGAGCAGTACTTC.

The J gene is TRBJ2-7, the V gene TRBV19, with 7 bases lining up with TRBD1. CDR1 LNHDA and CDR2 SQIVND come from the germline V gene (reference sequence). V was clipped by 4 bases and J by 4 bases; unmatched bases: 4. This CDR3 region has 13 residues. CDR3 DNA sequence: TGTGCCAGTAGTACCCTGACAGGGTACGAGCAGTACTTC. It specifies CASSTLTGYEQYF.

This clone came up once. The chain employs TRBV12-5 and TRBJ2-7; 8 bases are a match to TRBD2. The germline V gene has CDR1 LGHNT and CDR2 FRNRAP. The CDR3 totals 15 residues. J gave up 5 bases and V 2 bases, and 8 bases lay outside the gene matches. The CDR3 bases are TGTGCTAGTGGTTTGAACTCGGGAGGGTCTAACGAGCAGTACTTC. Translated, it gives CASGLNSGGSNEQYF.

The chain links TRBV6-1 to TRBJ2-7, with D perhaps assigned TRBD1 or TRBD2 (5 bases each). The germline V and J ends were trimmed by 6 bases and 3 bases, with 9 bases remaining between them. Germline V lookup: CDR1 MNHNS, CDR2 SASEGT. CDR3 size: 12 residues. The CDR3 region is CASRTGLYEQYF. DNA for the CDR3: TGTGCCAGCAGGACGGGGCTCTACGAGCAGTACTTC.

This clone was counted between two and nine times. The chain employs TRBV5-4 and TRBJ2-7; unclear D gene. The CDR3 consists of 13 residues. The V gene's germline CDR1 is SGHNT and CDR2 YYREEE (reference sequence). Trimming cost V 4 bases and J 3 bases, with 11 bases left between them. CDR3 region: CASSPRSGYEQYF. The CDR3 region has the DNA TGTGCCAGCAGCCCCCGTTCCGGCTACGAGCAGTACTTC.

The rearrangement uses TRBV19 and TRBJ2-2; D uncertain. Germline V gene sequence: CDR1 LNHDA, CDR2 SQIVND (reference sequence). The CDR3 is 10 residues long. The ends were cut back, 6 bases at V and 7 bases at J, with 3 bases in the middle. CDR3 sequence (DNA): TGTGCCAGTAGAAGCGGGGAGCTGTTTTTT. Translated: CASRSGELFF. Full variable domain (missing parts from reference TRBV19 and TRBJ2-2): DGGITQSPKYLFRKEGQNVTLSCEQNLNHDAMYWYRQDPGQGLRLIYYSQIVNDFQKGDIAEGYSVSREKKESFPLTVTSAQKNPTAFYLCASRSGELFFGEGSRLTVL.

The chain uses TRBV6-1 and TRBJ1-1; possible D gene TRBD1, 6 bases. The germline gives CDR1 MNHNS, CDR2 SASEGT. With 10 bases removed from V and 0 bases from J, the gap between germline ends came to 15 bases. This CDR3 has 14 amino acids. The CDR3 bases are TGTGCCACCTGGGGAGGACAGTTGAACACTGAAGCTTTCTTT. Its translation: CATWGGQLNTEAFF.

V usage is TRBV7-2 and J usage is TRBJ2-7, with 13 nucleotides matching TRBD2. CDR1 is SGHTA and CDR2 is FQGNSA in the germline V gene. The CDR3 has 18 residues. After removal of 4 bases from V and 6 bases from J, the junction contained 15 bases not matched to a gene. CDR3 region: CASSSRTSGRRRGSEQYF. As DNA, the CDR3 is TGTGCCAGCAGCTCCCGGACTAGCGGGAGAAGAAGAGGTAGCGAGCAGTACTTC.

The chain has TRBV29-1 and TRBJ2-5, with 7 bases that match TRBD1. Per germline, CDR1 SQVTM and CDR2 ANQGSEA. The CDR3 contains 14 residues. With V trimmed by 5 bases and J by 5 bases, 11 bases remained unmatched. The CDR3 DNA is TGCAGCGTTCCGATCGACAGGGTAGGGGAGACCCAGTACTTC. Protein: CSVPIDRVGETQYF. The variable domain in full, completed from reference TRBV29-1 and TRBJ2-5, reads SAVISQKPSRDICQRGTSLTIQCQVDSQVTMMFWYRQQPGQSLTLIATANQGSEATYESGFVIDKFPISRPNLTFSTLTVSNMSPEDSSIYLCSVPIDRVGETQYFGPGTRLLVL.

The chain carries TRBV28 and TRBJ1-5; no reliable D call. Germline V gene sequence: CDR1 MDHEN, CDR2 SYDVKM. This CDR3 contains 16 residues. V was clipped by 5 bases and J by 7 bases, with 21 bases between them. CDR3 protein: CASSPSAPPVIQPQHF. DNA of the CDR3: TGTGCCAGCAGTCCCTCGGCCCCCCCCGTAATCCAGCCCCAGCATTTT.

This chain joins TRBV4-1 and TRBJ2-7, with D perhaps being TRBD1 or TRBD2 (7 bases each). The CDR3 is 15 residues long. V was clipped by 1 base and J by 1 base, with 11 bases between them. The V gene's germline CDR1 is MGHRA and CDR2 YSYEKL. CDR3 sequence reads: CASSQGQGGSYEQYF. CDR3 coding DNA: TGCGCCAGCAGCCAAGGGCAGGGGGGGTCCTACGAGCAGTACTTC.

By sample share, this clone is medium-sized (0.01 to 0.1%). This chain connects TRBV15 to TRBJ2-7, with D perhaps matching TRBD2 (6 bases). V was clipped by 0 bases and J by 3 bases, with 24 bases between them. Germline loops: CDR1 LNHNV, CDR2 YYDKDF (reference sequence). This CDR3 spans 19 amino acids. This chain's CDR3 is CATSRDIDPEDYTIYEQYF. The CDR3 DNA reads as TGTGCCACCAGCAGAGATATAGACCCCGAGGACTACACGATCTACGAGCAGTACTTC.

The rearrangement joins TRBV11-3 to TRBJ1-1; D not resolved. V lost 3 bases and J lost 2, with 7 bases in between. Germline-derived CDR1 and CDR2 are SGHNT and YENEEA. There are 13 residues in the CDR3. DNA for the CDR3: TGTGCCAGCAGCTTGGGCTTTAACACTGAAGCTTTCTTT. This encodes CASSLGFNTEAFF.

This clone has just a few counts. The chain carries TRBV10-3 and TRBJ1-1; 12 nucleotides agree with TRBD1. Per germline, CDR1 ENHRY and CDR2 SYGVKD. V lost 0 bases to trimming and J lost 4 bases; unmatched junction nucleotides: 9. CDR3 size: 18 residues. The CDR3 DNA is TGTGCCATCAGTGAGTCCCCGGGACAGGGGGCGGCCAGCACTGAAGCTTTCTTT. Encoded protein: CAISESPGQGAASTEAFF.

The J gene is TRBJ1-5, the V gene TRBV6-6; no definite D call. The germline V gene encodes CDR1 MNHNY and CDR2 SVGAGI (reference sequence). The CDR3 loop spans 11 amino acids. The V and J ends lost 5 bases and 9 bases respectively, with 8 bases between them. Here the CDR3 DNA reads TGTGCCAGCAGTCCTTCCGGGCCCCAGCATTTT. Translating it yields CASSPSGPQHF.

The chain joins TRBV4-1 to TRBJ2-1; unclear D gene. The CDR3 is 14 amino acids. Germline V gene lookup returns CDR1 MGHRA and CDR2 YSYEKL. V lost 5 bases and J lost 6, with 14 bases in between. CDR3 sequence reads: CASSSRSRANEQFF. The CDR3 DNA reads as TGCGCCAGCAGCTCCCGGAGCCGCGCCAATGAGCAGTTCTTC.

This rearrangement joins TRBV19 to TRBJ2-5, with a possible D match to TRBD2 (5 bases). This CDR3 spans 16 amino acids. Germline V CDR1 and CDR2: LNHDA, SQIVND (reference sequence). V lost 1 base and J lost 5, with 17 bases in between. CDR3 loop: CASSIGDGLVGETQYF. The CDR3 region has the DNA TGTGCCAGTAGTATAGGCGACGGACTGGTCGGGGAGACCCAGTACTTC.

This chain joins TRBV10-3 and TRBJ2-7; 8 bases are shared with TRBD1. The germline V gene encodes CDR1 ENHRY and CDR2 SYGVKD. V was clipped by 0 bases and J by 3 bases; unmatched bases: 4. The CDR3 is made up of 15 amino acids. CDR3 bases: TGTGCCATCAGTGAGTCGCCGGGACAGGACTACGAGCAGTACTTC. Translated, it gives CAISESPGQDYEQYF.

The chain combines TRBV9 with TRBJ2-7, with D uncertain. Germline CDR1 is SGDLS and CDR2 is YYNGEE. Trimming removed 0 bases from V and 5 bases from J, with 15 bases in between. The CDR3 loop spans 15 amino acids. The CDR3 DNA sequence: TGTGCCAGCAGCGTAGATGGGGTCTCTGGCGACGAGCAGTACTTC. Its translation is CASSVDGVSGDEQYF.

The sample holds one count of this clone. The chain links TRBV5-1 to TRBJ2-7; 9 positions agree with TRBD1. The germline V gene has CDR1 SGHRS and CDR2 YFSETQ. Losses at the gene ends were 0 bases for V and 6 bases for J; bases not matched to a gene: 1. The CDR3 has 13 residues. CDR3 sequence (DNA): TGCGCCAGCAGCTTGGACAGGGGGCGCGAGCAGTACTTC. It specifies CASSLDRGREQYF.

The genes are TRBV5-1 and TRBJ2-5; D perhaps matches TRBD2 (6 bases). V lost 3 bases to trimming and J lost 6 bases, with 15 bases between them. Germline V lookup: CDR1 SGHRS, CDR2 YFSETQ. The CDR3 is 14 amino acids. CDR3 loop: CASSSPQRVKTQYF. The CDR3 DNA reads as TGCGCCAGCAGCTCTCCCCAGCGGGTAAAGACCCAGTACTTC.

V is TRBV7-2 and J is TRBJ2-7; D is ambiguous. Germline V gene lookup returns CDR1 SGHTA and CDR2 FQGNSA. V was trimmed by 1 base and J by 6 bases, leaving 7 bases between them. The CDR3 length is 12 residues. The CDR3 is CASSLERREQYF. The CDR3 nucleotides are TGTGCCAGCAGCTTAGAGCGTCGCGAGCAGTACTTC.